A selection of T cell receptor beta chains follows, all from one sample in a study of blood T cells in healthy people across ages. From the 5' RACE reads, TCRdb called clonotypes with MiXCR, one entry per CDR3 protein. The table has fewer than 1 million distinct CDR3 sequences, around 42% seen once. The material sequenced was blood. The receptors were sampled from a man aged 55-75 years in good health. Each CDR3 is given with its conserved first and last residue. The order of the fields is V gene, J gene, clone size, D gene, CDR3 DNA, CDR3 protein. D genes are given only for firm matches. Clone size is stated in some rows and not others, as once, few, many or a class when expanded.

TRBV24-1	TRBJ2-5	few	TRBD1	TGTGCCACCAGTCAGGGGGACGGGACCCAGTACTTC	CATSQGDGTQYF
TRBV9	TRBJ2-7	.	.	TGTGCCAGCAGCGTAAACCCCACAACAAACATGGGGACCCCCTACGAGCAGTACTTC	CASSVNPTTNMGTPYEQYF
TRBV29-1	TRBJ2-5	few	TRBD2	TGCAGCGTACCTAGCGGGGGGTTTTGGGAGACCCAGTACTTC	CSVPSGGFWETQYF
TRBV7-9	TRBJ2-7	few	TRBD1	TGTGCCAGCAGCTTAGCAGGACAGGGGAACTACGAGCAGTACTTC	CASSLAGQGNYEQYF
TRBV5-1	TRBJ2-3	.	.	TGCGCCAGCAGCCCTCGGGGGGCGCACACAGATACGCAGTATTTT	CASSPRGAHTDTQYF
TRBV7-2	TRBJ2-7	.	TRBD1	TGTGCCAGCAGCTTAGTGGGGACAGGGGGCCACGAGCAGTACTTC	CASSLVGTGGHEQYF
TRBV9	TRBJ2-3	few	.	TGTGCCAGCAGCGTAGACCACACAGATACGCAGTATTTT	CASSVDHTDTQYF
TRBV18	TRBJ2-1	few	TRBD2	TGTGCCAGCCTGCCCTTAGCGGGGACCTACAATGAGCAGTTCTTC	CASLPLAGTYNEQFF
TRBV30	TRBJ2-5	few	TRBD2	TGTGCCTGGAGTTCTAGCGGGGGCGAGACCCAGTACTTC	CAWSSSGGETQYF
TRBV7-6	TRBJ1-1	few	TRBD1	TGTGCCAGCAGCTCCTCATCACAGGGGACTGAAGCTTTCTTT	CASSSSSQGTEAFF
TRBV24-1	TRBJ2-7	.	.	TGTGCCACCAGCCCGCGGGTGCGAAGGAACGAGCAGTACTTC	CATSPRVRRNEQYF
TRBV27	TRBJ1-5	.	TRBD1	TGTGCCAGCAGTTCTAGAAGTGACAGGGTCCAGCCCCAGCATTTT	CASSSRSDRVQPQHF
TRBV6-5	TRBJ1-1	.	.	TGTGCCAGCAAAGGATCCACCACGAGGACTGAAGCTTTCTTT	CASKGSTTRTEAFF
TRBV28	TRBJ2-7	.	.	TGTGCCAGCAGTGCGCCCATTGTTAGGAACGAGCAGTACTTC	CASSAPIVRNEQYF
TRBV12-2	TRBJ2-2	.	.	TGTGCAAGTCGCACCCATCGGGACTTTATCACCGGGGAGCTGTTTTTT	CASRTHRDFITGELFF
TRBV5-1	TRBJ2-3	.	.	TGCGCCAGCGGGGGGGCCGCACACACAGATACGCAGTATTTT	CASGGAAHTDTQYF
TRBV7-2	TRBJ2-5	few	TRBD2	TGTGCCAGCAGCCCAGGACTAGCCGCGGTGACCCAGTACTTC	CASSPGLAAVTQYF
TRBV12-3/TRBV12-4	TRBJ2-3	.	.	TGTGCCAGCCTCGCGGGGGCTGGAGATACGCAGTATTTT	CASLAGAGDTQYF
TRBV24-1	TRBJ2-4	.	.	TGTGCCACGGGGACGAGGAGAACGAAAAACATTCAGTACTTC	CATGTRRTKNIQYF
TRBV27	TRBJ2-3	few	TRBD2	TGTGCCAGCAGTTTATCTAGCGGGGGGCCCACAGATACGCAGTATTTT	CASSLSSGGPTDTQYF
TRBV12-3/TRBV12-4	TRBJ1-2	.	.	TGTGCCAGCAGCAAGAATATTCGTGTAGGCTACACCTTC	CASSKNIRVGYTF
TRBV20-1	TRBJ1-2	few	.	TGCAGTGCTCCCACCGGTGGTGTTAACTATGGCTACACCTTC	CSAPTGGVNYGYTF
TRBV6-5	TRBJ1-1	.	TRBD1	TGTGCCAGCAGTTACTCGGCTCAGGGGGGCACTGAAGCTTTCTTT	CASSYSAQGGTEAFF
TRBV5-1	TRBJ1-1	few	TRBD1	TGCGCCAGCAGCCCCCGGGCTACAGGGGGCGAGGTAGCTTTCTTT	CASSPRATGGEVAFF
TRBV6-5	TRBJ1-6	once	.	TGTGCCAGCAGTTTGGGTGTGAGGTCACCCCTCCACTTT	CASSLGVRSPLHF
TRBV12-3/TRBV12-4	TRBJ2-3	.	TRBD2	TGTGCCAGCCAGTCGCGGGGGAGTTCCACGCAGTATTTT	CASQSRGSSTQYF
TRBV12-3/TRBV12-4	TRBJ2-1	many	TRBD2	TGTGCCAGCAGTTTAAGATCTAGCGGGGAGGGTGAGCAGTTCTTC	CASSLRSSGEGEQFF
TRBV5-1	TRBJ2-7	.	TRBD2	TGCGCCAGCAGCTTGAGCGGGGGTTGGTACGAGCAGTACTTC	CASSLSGGWYEQYF
TRBV7-8	TRBJ2-7	few	.	TGTGCCAGCAGCATACGACAGGAACCCTACGAGCAGTACTTC	CASSIRQEPYEQYF
TRBV7-9	TRBJ2-7	few	.	TGTGCCAGCAGCCCTAGCCATAACCCCTACGAGCAGTACTTC	CASSPSHNPYEQYF
TRBV5-5	TRBJ1-1	.	.	TGTGCCAGCAGCTCGGCAATGGAACGGATGAACACTGAAGCTTTCTTT	CASSSAMERMNTEAFF
TRBV20-1	TRBJ2-5	once	TRBD2	TGCAGTGCTAGAGACATAGCGGGGGGGCCGCGAGAGACCCAGTACTTC	CSARDIAGGPRETQYF
TRBV5-5	TRBJ2-1	once	.	TGTGCCAGCAGCTTGTTAGGGTCCTACGAGCAGTTCTTC	CASSLLGSYEQFF
TRBV6-6	TRBJ2-1	.	TRBD1	TGTGCCAGCAGTCCGGGACAGAAGACCTACAATGAGCAGTTCTTC	CASSPGQKTYNEQFF
TRBV12-3/TRBV12-4	TRBJ2-4	few	TRBD1	TGTGCTAGCAGTTTACGGACAGGGGCGGACATTCAGTACTTC	CASSLRTGADIQYF
TRBV3-1	TRBJ2-1	few	.	TGTGCCAGCAGCCAAGAAGTGAACAGTCCCACGAATGAGCAGTTCTTC	CASSQEVNSPTNEQFF
TRBV6-2/TRBV6-3	TRBJ2-1	few	TRBD2	TGTGCCAGCAGCCTGATGACTAGCGGGGGGGACTACAATGAGCAGTTCTTC	CASSLMTSGGDYNEQFF
TRBV20-1	TRBJ2-5	.	TRBD1	TGCAGTGCTAGGCTCCCAGGGGGCTCGGAGACCCAGTACTTC	CSARLPGGSETQYF
TRBV7-2	TRBJ2-7	.	.	TGTGCCAGCAGCCGTATAGAGAATGAGCAGTACTTC	CASSRIENEQYF
TRBV27	TRBJ2-7	.	.	TGTGCCAGCAAAATCGGGCAGAGCATTTCCTACGAGCAGTACTTC	CASKIGQSISYEQYF
TRBV10-3	TRBJ2-2	few	.	TGTGCCATCAGTTCCAAGAACACCGGGGAGCTGTTTTTT	CAISSKNTGELFF
TRBV11-3	TRBJ2-1	.	.	TGTGCCAGCAGCTTAAATGAGTTGTCCTACAATGAGCAGTTCTTC	CASSLNELSYNEQFF
TRBV28	TRBJ1-2	.	TRBD1	TGTGCCAGCACCCACAGGGACAGGGGTTTTTATGGTGGCTACACCTTC	CASTHRDRGFYGGYTF